The clone carrying this T cell receptor (beta chain) was seen more than once but under ten times. Its antigen remains unknown. The sample comes from a study of beta chain features in type 1 diabetes. Cell sorting via CD45RO/CCR7/CD25/CD127/CD95/CD27 was performed to obtain CD4+ naive, central memory, regulatory and stem cell-like memory cells. Each sorted fraction was over 95% pure. This CDR3 contains 15 residues. V was pared by 6 bases and J by 5 bases, with 17 bases between. In germline, CDR1 is ENHRY, CDR2 SYGVKD. Whole-study findings and limits: VDJ junctions from patients with type 1 diabetes contained fewer insertions and more deletions. When Type 1 diabetes patients were examined, their TCRB CDR3s proved moderately but significantly shorter in all four CD4+ subsets.

The authors reverse transcribed all of the isolated RNA, so sequencing captured expressed TCRB transcripts. Data came from immunoSEQ multiplex PCR; TCRdb stores just in-frame clones and leaves some out. Here the sample spans a few hundred thousand clones, about 13% being singletons. The sample comprised naive CD4+ T cells from blood. This receptor was identified in a woman in her late teens or twenties with type 1 diabetes. This sequence joins TRBV10-3 and TRBJ1-5; a possible D gene is TRBD1 (6 bases). The CDR3 loop is CAISPTGRIYQPQHF. CDR3 bases: TGTGCCATCAGCCCGACAGGCCGTATCTATCAGCCCCAGCATTTT.